The 19 T cell receptor beta chains presented below share a single source sample, sequenced in a study of patients and donors after allogeneic stem cell transplantation. A single record per CDR3 protein comes from TCRdb applying MiXCR to the RT-PCR reads. The table includes about 25,000 distinct CDR3 sequences, roughly 8% detected once. Sequenced: blood, either unsorted or a sorted T cell fraction (not recorded which). Receptor source: a human donor who was either an allogeneic HSCT recipient or a stem cell or donor lymphocyte infusion donor (not recorded which). It is not recorded whose cells these are; they may come from a transplant donor.

This clonotype came up a few times. The chain joins TRBV7-9 to TRBJ1-4; 8 bases agree with TRBD1. Germline-derived CDR1 and CDR2 are SEHNR and FQNEAQ (reference sequence). The CDR3 totals 17 residues. V trimming: 5 bases; J trimming: 4 bases; junction bases outside the gene matches: 12. CDR3 in amino acids: CASSQWDRRRDNEKLFF. The DNA of the CDR3 is TGTGCCAGCAGCCAATGGGACAGGCGCCGGGATAATGAAAAACTGTTTTTT.

This clonotype was seen a few times. The J gene is TRBJ1-3, the V gene TRBV2; D remains ambiguous. The CDR3 runs to 16 residues. V gave up 7 bases and J gave up 1 base, with 17 bases separating them. CDR1 and CDR2 (germline): SNHLY, FYNNEI. CDR3 in DNA: TGTGCCAGCACGGCAATGCATAACTTATCTGGAAACACCATATATTTT. It codes for CASTAMHNLSGNTIYF.

This clonotype was found many times. The chain is built from TRBV7-2 and TRBJ1-4; no firm D call. Germline values: CDR1 SGHTA, CDR2 FQGNSA. This CDR3 comprises 13 residues. V lost 1 base, J lost 6 bases, and 6 bases lay in between. CDR3 in amino acids: CASSLVAYEKLFF. The CDR3 nucleotides read TGTGCCAGCAGCTTAGTAGCCTATGAAAAACTGTTTTTT.

This clonotype was seen at least ten times. V usage is TRBV3-1 and J usage is TRBJ2-7; D is unclear. CDR3 size: 15 residues. In germline, CDR1 is LGHDT, CDR2 YNNKEL (reference sequence). The V and J ends lost 0 bases and 4 bases respectively, with 13 bases between them. This chain's CDR3 is CASSQDREPLYEQYF. As DNA, the CDR3 is TGTGCCAGCAGCCAAGATAGGGAACCCTTATACGAGCAGTACTTC.

With regard to this clonotype: This sequence may be a read error, since a much larger clone differs from it by one base. This chain uses TRBV20-1 with TRBJ2-3; D is uncertain. Germline CDR1 and CDR2: DFQATT and SNEGSKA (reference sequence). Deletions cut 5 bases from V and 5 bases from J, with 8 bases between. The CDR3 contains 11 residues. CDR3 sequence reads: CSAPNGDTQYF. DNA for the CDR3: TGCAGTGCTCCCAACGGAGATACGCAGTATTTT.

The chain joins TRBV20-1 to TRBJ2-5; D is perhaps TRBD1 or TRBD2 (5 bases each). The germline gives CDR1 DFQATT, CDR2 SNEGSKA (reference sequence). V was clipped by 6 bases and J by 5 bases, with 19 bases between them. This CDR3 contains 14 residues. For the CDR3, the DNA is TGCAGTGCCGGGCCGGCCAGTGGGGGTGAGACCCAGTACTTC. This gives the protein CSAGPASGGETQYF.

A few counts support this clonotype. The V and J genes are TRBV5-1 and TRBJ2-7; TRBD2 is a possible D gene (5 bases). V lost 0 bases to trimming and J lost 6 bases, with 10 bases between them. The CDR3 extends over 13 amino acids. Germline CDR1 SGHRS, CDR2 YFSETQ. The CDR3 sequence: CASSLVSGTEQYF. The CDR3 bases are TGCGCCAGCAGCTTGGTGTCGGGAACCGAGCAGTACTTC.

This clonotype was recorded many times. The chain employs TRBV29-1 and TRBJ2-7; TRBD1 agrees at 10 bases. The V segment lost 6 bases and the J segment 7 bases; nucleotides outside the gene matches: 9. The CDR3 has 13 amino acids. Germline V gene data show CDR1 as SQVTM and CDR2 as ANQGSEA. CDR3 sequence (DNA): TGCAGCGTGATTCGACAGGGGGCGCGGGAGCAGTACTTC. It specifies CSVIRQGAREQYF.

This sequence joins TRBV30 and TRBJ2-3; D ambiguous. The CDR3 runs 15 residues. The germline V gene has CDR1 GTSNPN and CDR2 SVGIG (reference sequence). The ends were cut back, 4 bases at V and 0 bases at J, with 14 bases in the middle. The CDR3 spells CAWNEDLSSTDTQYF. For the CDR3, the DNA is TGTGCCTGGAACGAGGATTTGTCTAGCACAGATACGCAGTATTTT. The entire variable domain, with the rest obtained from reference TRBV30 and TRBJ2-3, is as follows: SQTIHQWPATLVQPVGSPLSLECTVEGTSNPNLYWYRQAAGRGLQLLFYSVGIGQISSEVPQNLSASRPQDRQFILSSKKLLLSDSGFYLCAWNEDLSSTDTQYFGPGTRLTVL.

This clonotype has just a few counts. The chain couples TRBV6-2 or TRBV6-3 to TRBJ1-2; D unresolved. The germline CDR1 and CDR2 sequences are MNHEY and SVGEGT. CDR3 length equals 14 residues. Trimming took 6 bases from V and 4 from J, leaving 15 bases between them. CDR3 DNA: TGTGCCAGCAGACGAACCGGAGGCGGCTATGGCTACACCTTC. It translates to CASRRTGGGYGYTF.

The chain employs TRBV7-9 and TRBJ2-7; TRBD1 matches at 8 bases. Losses at the gene ends were 3 bases for V and 2 bases for J; bases not matched to a gene: 6. Germline loops: CDR1 SEHNR, CDR2 FQNEAQ (reference sequence). There are 15 residues in the CDR3. The CDR3 coding sequence is TGTGCCAGCAGCTTCGGGACAGGAGGCCCCTACGAGCAGTACTTC. As protein: CASSFGTGGPYEQYF.

The sample holds a few counts of this clonotype. The V gene is TRBV5-1, the J gene TRBJ1-3; D is perhaps TRBD1 (5 bases). The V end lost 5 bases, the J end lost 0 bases, and 12 bases lay between the germline ends. Germline V gene sequence: CDR1 SGHRS, CDR2 YFSETQ. The CDR3 is made up of 15 amino acids. The CDR3 region is CASRGEPHSGNTIYF. As DNA, the CDR3 is TGCGCCAGCAGGGGGGAACCCCACTCTGGAAACACCATATATTTT. Full variable domain (rest looked up from reference TRBV5-1 and TRBJ1-3): KAGVTQTPRYLIKTRGQQVTLSCSPISGHRSVSWYQQTPGQGLQFLFEYFSETQRNKGNFPGRFSGRQFSNSRSEMNVSTLELGDSALYLCASRGEPHSGNTIYFGEGSWLTVV.

Concerning this clonotype itself: This may stem from a read error, because a much larger clone lies one nucleotide away. The conserved phenylalanine or tryptophan normally closing the CDR3 is absent here, so this likely arose from a read error. The chain uses TRBV5-1 and TRBJ2-1, with TRBD2 identical over 7 bases. After removal of 2 bases from V and 7 bases from J, the junction contained 6 bases not matched to a gene. Germline lookup yields CDR1 SGHRS and CDR2 YFSETQ. The CDR3 is 14 amino acids. The CDR3 is CASSFGRERNEQFL. CDR3 coding DNA: TGCGCCAGCAGCTTCGGGCGGGAGCGGAATGAGCAGTTCCTC.

There are many counts of this clonotype. V usage is TRBV4-2 and J usage is TRBJ2-2; tentatively, D is TRBD1 (5 bases). V shed 0 bases and J shed 5 bases, with 16 bases lying between them. Per germline, CDR1 LGHNA and CDR2 YNFKEQ. CDR3 length: 17 residues. The CDR3 DNA sequence: TGTGCCAGCAGCCAAGAGGGTGCAGGACAAGCGACCGGGGAGCTGTTTTTT. Translated, it gives CASSQEGAGQATGELFF.

V gene TRBV6-5 combines with J gene TRBJ2-7; 7 bases match TRBD1. Germline V gene lookup returns CDR1 MNHEY and CDR2 SVGAGI. The V gene end was trimmed by 0 bases and the J gene end by 3 bases; junction bases not matched to a gene: 2. CDR3 size: 14 residues. The CDR3 nucleotides are TGTGCCAGCAGTTACTCCCGACAGGGCTACGAGCAGTACTTC. Residues: CASSYSRQGYEQYF.

The V gene is TRBV13, the J gene TRBJ1-1; possible D gene TRBD1, 5 bases. The CDR3 has 15 amino acids. Germline loops: CDR1 PRHDT, CDR2 FYEKMQ (reference sequence). Between the trimmed V and J ends, which lost 5 bases and 4 bases, there was a span of 17 bases. CDR3 in amino acids: CASSTPGRGSTEAFF. DNA of the CDR3: TGTGCCAGCAGCACGCCGGGTCGGGGGAGCACTGAAGCTTTCTTT.

The rearrangement uses TRBV25-1 and TRBJ2-1, with 9 nucleotides matching TRBD2. The CDR3 runs to 15 residues. With 1 base clipped from V and 9 bases from J, the junction kept 7 bases outside the gene matches. Germline values: CDR1 MGHDK, CDR2 SYGVNS. The CDR3 DNA is TGTGCCAGCAGTGAATCCACTAGCGGGCGAGGTGAGCAGTTCTTC. It specifies CASSESTSGRGEQFF.

This clonotype was observed many times. The chain employs TRBV6-2 or TRBV6-3 and TRBJ1-1; 10 bases are a match to TRBD1. Germline CDR1 is MNHEY and CDR2 is SVGEGT. The J segment lost 1 base and the V segment lost 9 bases, leaving 5 bases of the junction unmatched. This CDR3 contains 14 residues. CDR3 protein: CASNRDRGNTEAFF. CDR3 DNA sequence: TGTGCCAGTAACCGGGACAGGGGGAACACTGAAGCTTTCTTT.

This clonotype was recorded a few times. The J gene is TRBJ1-1, the V gene TRBV15; D remains unclear. Germline CDR1 is LNHNV and CDR2 is YYDKDF (reference sequence). The CDR3 covers 15 residues. The V end lost 3 bases, the J end lost 1 base, and 12 bases lay between the germline ends. CDR3 sequence reads: CATSRGQAGNTEAFF. The CDR3 DNA reads TGTGCCACCAGCAGGGGTCAGGCGGGGAACACTGAAGCTTTCTTT.